Presented here are 23 T cell receptor beta chains from one specimen sequenced in a study of blood T cell repertoires in COVID-19 (dated by TCRdb to the early 2020s). Library preparation used the immunoSEQ multiplex PCR assay. TCRdb took this table from immuneACCESS and kept in-frame rearrangements with V and J called. Such tables lack part of the clones; where checked against another copy, unresolved V genes explain under half of the gap, and the rest is unexplained. Counted in this sample were about 270,000 clones; roughly 85% of them appeared once. Around 9.8% of the sample is in the top ten clones. The sample consisted of PBMCs or T cells enriched from blood (not recorded which). The origin of the receptors is a woman in her fifties or sixties with acute COVID-19.

This clone was observed a handful of times. The CDR3 region has the DNA TGTGCCAGCAGTCTAAAGGGACTAGCGGGGGATAAGGACAATGAGCAGTTCTTC. It yields the protein CASSLKGLAGDKDNEQFF. The chain employs TRBV6-4 and TRBJ2-1; 14 bases match TRBD2. CDR3 length equals 18 residues. Germline V gene sequence: CDR1 MRHNA, CDR2 SNTAGT. V lost 5 bases, J lost 5 bases, and 11 bases stayed unmatched.

The chain combines TRBV19 with TRBJ1-5; unclear D gene. The CDR3 consists of 15 residues. V shed 3 bases and J shed 6 bases, with 15 bases lying between them. Germline V CDR1 and CDR2: LNHDA, SQIVND (reference sequence). The CDR3, as DNA: TGTGCCAGTAGTATTGTCGGTCGGGGAGCTCAGCCCCAGCATTTT. Residues: CASSIVGRGAQPQHF.

This chain joins TRBV6-2 or TRBV6-3 and TRBJ2-7; D is ambiguous. The germline CDR1 and CDR2 sequences are MNHEY and SVGEGT. The CDR3 consists of 13 residues. Trimming took 4 bases from V and 6 from J, leaving 13 bases between them. The CDR3 is CASSFTGVGEQYF. The CDR3 nucleotides are TGTGCCAGCAGTTTTACCGGAGTCGGCGAGCAGTACTTC.

This chain links TRBV30 with TRBJ2-3, with 16 bases identical to TRBD2. J was trimmed by 6 bases and V by 1 base; bases with no gene match: 7. This CDR3 spans 17 amino acids. From germline, CDR1 is GTSNPN and CDR2 SVGIG (reference sequence). The CDR3: CAWSAGTSGGAWDTQYF. The CDR3 nucleotides read TGTGCCTGGAGTGCAGGGACTAGCGGGGGGGCCTGGGATACGCAGTATTTT.

The V call is TRBV18, the J call TRBJ2-3; 8 bases agree with TRBD2. This CDR3 contains 16 residues. The V gene's germline CDR1 is KGHSH and CDR2 LQKENI. J gave up 0 bases and V 2 bases, and 4 bases lay outside the gene matches. The CDR3, as DNA: TGTGCCAGCTCACCAGGCAAGCGGGGGAGCACAGATACGCAGTATTTT. It is translated as CASSPGKRGSTDTQYF. Together with reference TRBV18 and TRBJ2-3, the CDR3 gives the full variable domain: NAGVMQNPRHLVRRRGQEARLRCSPMKGHSHVYWYRQLPEEGLKFMVYLQKENIIDESGMPKERFSAEFPKEGPSILRIQQVVRGDSAAYFCASSPGKRGSTDTQYFGPGTRLTVL.

The rearrangement joins TRBV5-1 to TRBJ2-5, with 7 bases that match TRBD1. After removal of 4 bases from V and 1 base from J, the junction contained 4 bases not matched to a gene. The CDR3 is made up of 14 amino acids. Germline V gene lookup returns CDR1 SGHRS and CDR2 YFSETQ. This CDR3 is CASSVGQAQETQYF. CDR3 nucleotides: TGCGCCAGCAGCGTAGGACAGGCCCAAGAGACCCAGTACTTC.

This clone was detected a few times. This chain connects TRBV10-3 to TRBJ1-2; unclear D gene. From germline, CDR1 is ENHRY and CDR2 SYGVKD. Trimming removed 1 base at V and 6 bases at J, with 6 bases between. CDR3 size: 12 residues. CDR3 loop: CAISEYQNGYTF. CDR3 nucleotides: TGTGCCATCAGTGAGTATCAGAATGGCTACACCTTC.

This clone has a single count. The chain carries TRBV5-1 and TRBJ1-5, with 9 bases lining up with TRBD1. The trim removed 1 base at V and 2 bases at J, leaving 4 bases unmatched. CDR3 length: 16 residues. The germline V gene encodes CDR1 SGHRS and CDR2 YFSETQ. The chain's CDR3 is CASSLTGGAGNQPQHF. The CDR3 DNA follows: TGCGCCAGCAGCTTGACAGGGGGCGCCGGCAATCAGCCCCAGCATTTT.

V and J are TRBV19 and TRBJ2-5; 9 bases are shared with TRBD2. J gave up 5 bases and V 1 base, and 11 bases lay outside the gene matches. Germline loops: CDR1 LNHDA, CDR2 SQIVND (reference sequence). The CDR3 totals 17 residues. CDR3 DNA sequence: TGTGCCAGTAGTATAGCCGCCGGGGTAGCGGGGGTTGAGACCCAGTACTTC. Protein: CASSIAAGVAGVETQYF.

As regards this clone: Possible read error: a much larger clone is one base away. The chain is built from TRBV7-6 and TRBJ2-2; no firm D call. This CDR3 is built from 14 residues. Deletions cut 1 base from V and 1 base from J, with 4 bases between. Germline V gene sequence: CDR1 SGHVS, CDR2 FNYEAQ. In nucleotides, the CDR3 is TGTGCCAGCAGCTTAGGTCGGAACACCGGGGAGCTGTTTTTT. Translated: CASSLGRNTGELFF.

In this sample, this clone turned up a few times. The chain uses TRBV19 and TRBJ1-2; 7 bases match TRBD1. The CDR3 loop spans 14 amino acids. Germline lookup yields CDR1 LNHDA and CDR2 SQIVND (reference sequence). After removal of 7 bases from V and 1 base from J, the junction contained 6 bases not matched to a gene. The CDR3 here is CASTGDSFNYGYTF. The CDR3 DNA reads TGTGCCAGTACCGGGGACAGCTTTAACTATGGCTACACCTTC.

This chain uses TRBV5-5 with TRBJ1-1; D perhaps matches TRBD1 (5 bases). CDR1 SGHKS and CDR2 YYEKEE come from the germline V gene (reference sequence). V was pared by 4 bases and J by 1 base, with 14 bases between. CDR3 size: 15 residues. The CDR3 loop is CASSPNWGENTEAFF. The DNA for the CDR3 is TGTGCCAGCAGCCCAAACTGGGGGGAGAACACTGAAGCTTTCTTT.

The chain recombines TRBV6-6 with TRBJ1-2; 9 bases agree with TRBD1. With 1 base clipped from V and 8 bases from J, the junction kept 5 bases outside the gene matches. Germline V lookup: CDR1 MNHNY, CDR2 SVGAGI (reference sequence). CDR3 length: 14 residues. The CDR3 region is CASSYLRQGEGYTF. The CDR3, as DNA: TGTGCCAGCAGTTACTTACGACAGGGGGAAGGCTACACCTTC.

The rearrangement uses TRBV5-6 and TRBJ1-5; D unresolved. This CDR3 has 15 amino acids. Trimming removed 2 bases from V and 1 base from J, with 10 bases in between. CDR1 is SGHDT and CDR2 is YYEEEE in the germline V gene. CDR3 bases: TGTGCCAGCAGCTTCTTTCAGTCGAGCAATCAGCCCCAGCATTTT. This codes for CASSFFQSSNQPQHF.

The CDR3 DNA follows: TGTGCCAGCAGTCTATTCCACTCTAGCACAGATACGCAGTATTTT. Amino acids: CASSLFHSSTDTQYF. This chain joins TRBV6-5 and TRBJ2-3; no firm D call. This CDR3 is built from 15 residues. Trimming removed 5 bases at V and 0 bases at J, with 12 bases between. Germline CDR1 reads MNHEY; CDR2 reads SVGAGI.

This clone has only a few counts. This rearrangement joins TRBV18 to TRBJ2-1; 14 nucleotides align to TRBD2. The CDR3 sequence is 17 residues long. From germline, CDR1 is KGHSH and CDR2 LQKENI. V was clipped by 6 bases and J by 4 bases; unmatched bases: 8. The CDR3 loop is CASSPGTSGGLYNEQFF. For the CDR3, the DNA is TGTGCCAGCTCCCCAGGGACTAGCGGGGGCTTGTACAATGAGCAGTTCTTC.

This clone was seen a handful of times. V is TRBV7-3 and J is TRBJ2-7; possibly TRBD1 for D (6 bases). CDR1 is SGHTA, CDR2 FQGTGA, per germline. V gave up 2 bases and J gave up 9 bases, with 17 bases separating them. The CDR3 extends over 14 amino acids. The CDR3 sequence is CASSLGQIATGQYF. CDR3 nucleotides: TGTGCCAGCAGCTTAGGACAGATTGCTACGGGGCAGTACTTC.

The rearrangement joins TRBV5-5 to TRBJ2-1; the D gene is possibly TRBD1 (6 bases). The germline V gene has CDR1 SGHKS and CDR2 YYEKEE (reference sequence). Trimming shortened V by 3 bases and J by 0 bases, and 13 bases separated the two germline ends. This CDR3 region has 16 residues. CDR3 sequence (DNA): TGTGCCAGCAGCTGGGGGCTAGGGAGCTCCTACAATGAGCAGTTCTTC. Amino acid sequence: CASSWGLGSSYNEQFF.

This clone was counted only a few times. Other nucleotide sequences in the sample specify the same CDR3. The CDR3 spells CASSPRRDNQPQHF. In DNA form, the CDR3 reads TGTGCCAGCTCACCACGCAGGGACAATCAGCCCCAGCATTTT. The rearrangement links TRBV18 to TRBJ1-5; TRBD1 might be the D (5 bases). There are 14 residues in the CDR3. The V gene's germline CDR1 is KGHSH and CDR2 LQKENI. V was shortened by 1 base and J by 3 bases, with 7 bases between the two germline ends. Supplemented by reference TRBV18 and TRBJ1-5, the full variable domain reads NAGVMQNPRHLVRRRGQEARLRCSPMKGHSHVYWYRQLPEEGLKFMVYLQKENIIDESGMPKERFSAEFPKEGPSILRIQQVVRGDSAAYFCASSPRRDNQPQHFGDGTRLSIL.

V usage is TRBV30 and J usage is TRBJ1-6; D is ambiguous. Trimming left V 8 bases short and J 6 bases short, with 14 bases between. The CDR3 is 13 amino acids. The germline V gene encodes CDR1 GTSNPN and CDR2 SVGIG (reference sequence). The CDR3 region is CARDPGSNSPLHF. For the CDR3, the DNA is TGTGCCAGAGACCCGGGATCTAATTCACCCCTCCACTTT.

V gene TRBV28 combines with J gene TRBJ1-2, with D tentatively TRBD1 (5 bases). V lost 7 bases and J 7 bases, leaving 25 bases between the germline ends. Per the germline V gene, CDR1 is MDHEN and CDR2 is SYDVKM. The CDR3 sequence is 16 residues long. CDR3 amino acids: CASTLFRVTGARGYTF. CDR3 DNA: TGTGCCAGCACCCTATTCAGGGTAACCGGCGCGCGTGGCTACACCTTC.

The V gene is TRBV5-6, the J gene TRBJ1-1; the D is unclear. In germline, CDR1 is SGHDT, CDR2 YYEEEE. V was cut by 0 bases and J by 6 bases, with 12 bases left in between. The CDR3 spans 14 residues. In DNA, the CDR3 is TGTGCCAGCAGCTTGGGGCTCTTGATGGCTGAAGCTTTCTTT. Its translation is CASSLGLLMAEAFF.

DNA for the CDR3: TGTGCCAGCAGCCCGGCGGCATTGGATGGTGAAGCTTTCTTT. Its translation: CASSPAALDGEAFF. V gene TRBV14 combines with J gene TRBJ1-1; D gene ambiguous. CDR3 length: 14 residues. The V and J ends lost 4 bases and 7 bases respectively, with 16 bases between them. From germline, CDR1 is SGHDN and CDR2 FVKESK.